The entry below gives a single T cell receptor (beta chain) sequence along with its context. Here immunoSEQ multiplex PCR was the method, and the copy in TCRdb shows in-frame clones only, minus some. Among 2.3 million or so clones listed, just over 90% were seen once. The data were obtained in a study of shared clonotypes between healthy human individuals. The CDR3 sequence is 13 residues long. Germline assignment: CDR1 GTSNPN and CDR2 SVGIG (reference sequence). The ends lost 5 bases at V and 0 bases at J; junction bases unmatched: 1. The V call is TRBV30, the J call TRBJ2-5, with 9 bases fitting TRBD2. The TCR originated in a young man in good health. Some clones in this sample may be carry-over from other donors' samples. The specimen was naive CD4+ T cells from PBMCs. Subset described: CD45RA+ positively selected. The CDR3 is CAWAGGYQETQYF. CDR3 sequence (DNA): TGTGCCTGGGCGGGGGGGTACCAAGAGACCCAGTACTTC.